Presented here are 11 T cell receptor beta chains from one specimen sequenced in a study of T cell repertoires in aging, cancer and after chemotherapy. Rearranged V-D-J TRB sequences were amplified with a mixed TRB-A/B primer pool. From the multiplex PCR reads, TCRdb called clonotypes with MiXCR, one entry per CDR3 protein. The sample lists 4,500 to 7,000 distinct CDR3 sequences; approximately 38% were seen once. TCR beta rearrangements were amplified from peripheral blood genomic DNA. The sequenced material came from blood. All receptors come from a human donor in good health.

This chain uses TRBV24-1 with TRBJ1-1; the D gene is possibly TRBD1 (5 bases). Germline CDR1 is KGHDR and CDR2 is SFDVKD. Trimming removed 1 base from V and 3 bases from J, with 23 bases in between. The CDR3 covers 19 residues. The CDR3 sequence is CATSDFNGDVGGDHTEAFF. CDR3 DNA sequence: TGTGCCACCAGTGATTTCAACGGGGACGTGGGGGGGGACCACACTGAAGCTTTCTTT.

By share of the sample, this clonotype is medium-sized. This chain connects TRBV15 to TRBJ2-5; possibly TRBD1 for D (6 bases). V was pared by 4 bases and J by 5 bases, with 23 bases between. This CDR3 spans 17 amino acids. Germline CDR1 and CDR2: LNHNV and YYDKDF (reference sequence). CDR3 nucleotides: TGTGCCACCAGCACAAACTTACAGGGCAGGTTGGCGGAGACCCAGTACTTC. This encodes CATSTNLQGRLAETQYF.

This sequence joins TRBV19 and TRBJ2-3; TRBD2 agrees at 12 bases. With V trimmed by 6 bases and J by 4 bases, 8 bases remained unmatched. CDR1 and CDR2 from the germline V gene are LNHDA and SQIVND (reference sequence). The CDR3 runs 16 residues. This CDR3 is CASSGPSSGGADTQYF. DNA for the CDR3: TGTGCCAGTAGCGGGCCGTCTAGCGGGGGGGCAGATACGCAGTATTTT.

This rearrangement joins TRBV6-5 to TRBJ2-7; TRBD2 is a possible D gene (5 bases). Germline assignment: CDR1 MNHEY and CDR2 SVGAGI. CDR3 length: 9 amino acids. The CDR3 protein is CRRIYEQYF. The DNA of the CDR3 is TGTCGGAGGATCTACGAGCAGTACTTC.

This clonotype was observed a few times. The chain joins TRBV19 to TRBJ1-2, with TRBD1 matching 9 bases. Per the germline V gene, CDR1 is LNHDA and CDR2 is SQIVND (reference sequence). The CDR3 runs to 14 residues. Trimming cost V 3 bases and J 6 bases; bases outside gene matches: 5. The CDR3 reads CASSMGQGRDGYTF. The DNA of the CDR3 is TGTGCCAGTAGTATGGGACAGGGTCGTGATGGCTACACCTTC.

This chain joins TRBV28 and TRBJ2-1; TRBD2 agrees at 7 bases. The CDR3 totals 11 residues. V dropped 0 bases and J dropped 15; count of bases not matched to a gene: 2. Germline values: CDR1 MDHEN, CDR2 SYDVKM. The chain's CDR3 is CASSLWGGWFF. CDR3 DNA: TGTGCCAGCAGTTTATGGGGGGGGTGGTTCTTC. The complete variable domain, with remaining parts taken from reference TRBV28 and TRBJ2-1, reads DVKVTQSSRYLVKRTGEKVFLECVQDMDHENMFWYRQDPGLGLRLIYFSYDVKMKEKGDIPEGYSVSREKKERFSLILESASTNQTSMYLCASSLWGGWFFGPGTRLTVL.

The sample holds a few counts of this clonotype. The chain is built from TRBV15 and TRBJ1-1, with D uncertain. The germline V gene encodes CDR1 LNHNV and CDR2 YYDKDF (reference sequence). Trimming removed 1 base from V and 6 bases from J, with 15 bases in between. This CDR3 region has 15 residues. The CDR3 protein is CATSRASTAEAEAFF. CDR3 bases: TGTGCCACCAGCAGAGCCTCGACGGCGGAGGCTGAAGCTTTCTTT.

The chain employs TRBV5-6 and TRBJ1-4; D gene unclear. V gave up 5 bases and J gave up 2 bases, with 10 bases separating them. This CDR3 is 14 amino acids long. Germline CDR1 is SGHDT and CDR2 is YYEEEE. The CDR3 region is CASSGRHTNEKLFF. The CDR3 DNA follows: TGTGCCAGCAGTGGGCGCCACACTAATGAAAAACTGTTTTTT. The variable domain in full, with the rest retrieved from reference TRBV5-6 and TRBJ1-4, is DAGVTQSPTHLIKTRGQQVTLRCSPKSGHDTVSWYQQALGQGPQFIFQYYEEEERQRGNFPDRFSGHQFPNYSSELNVNALLLGDSALYLCASSGRHTNEKLFFGSGTQLSVL.

As for this clonotype: An end of the junction does not agree with germline; a read error may underlie this. The rearrangement uses TRBV6-5 and TRBJ2-1; 9 nucleotides align to TRBD2. Germline loops: CDR1 MNHEY, CDR2 SVGAGI. The CDR3 has 15 residues. The CDR3: CASSDSLAGHNEQFF. CDR3 nucleotides: TGTGCCAGCAGTGACTCGCTAGCGGGGCACAATGAGCAGTTCTTC.

The chain uses TRBV7-6 and TRBJ1-2, with D unresolved. In germline, CDR1 is SGHVS, CDR2 FNYEAQ. There are 13 residues in the CDR3. Trimming cost V 3 bases and J 2 bases, with 7 bases left between them. This CDR3 is CASSLKRNYGYTF. The CDR3 DNA reads TGTGCCAGCAGCTTGAAGAGAAACTATGGCTACACCTTC.

The CDR3 protein is CASSQDVEGTSVESSEQFF. DNA for the CDR3: TGTGCCAGCAGCCAAGATGTAGAAGGGACTAGCGTGGAATCAAGTGAGCAGTTCTTC. The chain employs TRBV14 and TRBJ2-1, with 10 bases that match TRBD2. Per germline, CDR1 SGHDN and CDR2 FVKESK. V shed 0 bases, J shed 9 bases, and the junction held 17 bases outside the gene matches. This CDR3 is 19 amino acids long. Full variable domain (missing parts from reference TRBV14 and TRBJ2-1): EAGVTQFPSHSVIEKGQTVTLRCDPISGHDNLYWYRRVMGKEIKFLLHFVKESKQDESGMPNNRFLAERTGGTYSTLKVQPAELEDSGVYFCASSQDVEGTSVESSEQFFGPGTRLTVL.